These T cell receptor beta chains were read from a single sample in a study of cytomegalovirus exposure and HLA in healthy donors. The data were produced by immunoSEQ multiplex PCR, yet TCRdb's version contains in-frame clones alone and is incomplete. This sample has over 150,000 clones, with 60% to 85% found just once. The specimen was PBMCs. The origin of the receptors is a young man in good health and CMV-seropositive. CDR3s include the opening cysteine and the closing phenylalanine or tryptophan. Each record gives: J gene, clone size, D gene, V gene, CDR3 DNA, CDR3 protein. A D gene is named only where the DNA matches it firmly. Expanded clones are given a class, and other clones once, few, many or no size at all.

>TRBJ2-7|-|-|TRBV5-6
TGTGCCAGCAGCTCGAGAGAATATTCCTACGAGCAGTACTTC
CASSSREYSYEQYF
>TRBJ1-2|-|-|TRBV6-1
TGTGCCAGCAGTTCCGTATATGGCTACACCTTC
CASSSVYGYTF
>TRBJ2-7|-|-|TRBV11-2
TGTGCCAGCAGCGACACTTCCTACGAGCAGTACTTC
CASSDTSYEQYF
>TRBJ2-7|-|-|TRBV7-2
TGTGCCAGCAGCTTAGCTCCGGTCCGCTCCTACGAGCAGTACTTC
CASSLAPVRSYEQYF
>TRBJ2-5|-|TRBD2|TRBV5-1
TGCGCCAGCATACCTAGCGGGGGGACCCAAGAGACCCAGTACTTC
CASIPSGGTQETQYF
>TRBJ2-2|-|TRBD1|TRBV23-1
TGCGCCAGCAGTCAGTTCGCAGGGGGAACCGGGGAGCTGTTTTTT
CASSQFAGGTGELFF
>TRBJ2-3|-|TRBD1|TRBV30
TGTGCCTGGGGGGACAGGGGGCTCACAGATACGCAGTATTTT
CAWGDRGLTDTQYF
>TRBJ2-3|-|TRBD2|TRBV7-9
TGTGCCAGCAGACCCGTTCCGAGACTAGCCATAGGAGATACGCAGTATTTT
CASRPVPRLAIGDTQYF
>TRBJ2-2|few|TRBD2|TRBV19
TGTGCCAGTAGTTTCCAGCGGGGCACCGGGGAGCTGTTTTTT
CASSFQRGTGELFF
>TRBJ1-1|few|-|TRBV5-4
TGTGCCAGCAGCTACTCAGGGGAAGGCACTGAAGCTTTCTTT
CASSYSGEGTEAFF
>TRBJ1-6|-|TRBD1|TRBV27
TGTGCCAGCAGTACCGGACAGGGCGGTGTATGGTGGAATTCACCCCTCCACTTT
CASSTGQGGVWWNSPLHF
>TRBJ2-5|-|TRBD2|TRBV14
TGTGCCAGCAGCCGAATTGGACTAGGAAAGAGGGAGACCCAGTACTTC
CASSRIGLGKRETQYF
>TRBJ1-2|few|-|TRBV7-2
TGTGCCAGCAGCTTAGGAGGGCTAAACTATGGCTACACCTTC
CASSLGGLNYGYTF
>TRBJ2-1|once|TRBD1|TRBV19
TGTGCCAGTAGTACGCCGGGACAGGGGGCCAATGAGCAGTTCTTC
CASSTPGQGANEQFF
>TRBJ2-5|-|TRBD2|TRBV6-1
TGTGCCAGCAGTGAACTTAGCGGGGGGGCCGGGGAGACCCAGTACTTC
CASSELSGGAGETQYF
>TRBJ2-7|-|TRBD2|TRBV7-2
TGTGCCAGCAGCTTAGGTGCTAGCGGGAATTACGAGCAGTACTTC
CASSLGASGNYEQYF
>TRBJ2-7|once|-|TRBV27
TGTGCCAGCAGTCCAGCGGTCTCCTACGAGCAGTACTTC
CASSPAVSYEQYF
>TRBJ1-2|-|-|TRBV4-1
TGCGCCAGCAGCCAAGATCCCGTCAGGGCCACCTATGGCTACACCTTC
CASSQDPVRATYGYTF
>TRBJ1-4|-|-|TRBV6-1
TGTGCCAGCAGTGGCCAACTAACCCAGGGCGAAAAACTGTTTTTT
CASSGQLTQGEKLFF
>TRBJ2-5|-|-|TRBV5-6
TGTGCCAGCAGCTTGGCAGGGGGGGAGACCCAGTACTTC
CASSLAGGETQYF
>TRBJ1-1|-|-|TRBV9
TGTGCCAGCAGCGTAGTCATGATCACAGTGAACACTGAAGCTTTCTTT
CASSVVMITVNTEAFF
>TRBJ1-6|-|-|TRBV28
TGTGCCAGCAGTCTCAGACAGGTCTATAATTCACCCCTCCACTTT
CASSLRQVYNSPLHF
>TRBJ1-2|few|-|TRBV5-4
TGTGCCAGCAGCTTGGTTGGAGGGACCAACTATGGCTACACCTTC
CASSLVGGTNYGYTF
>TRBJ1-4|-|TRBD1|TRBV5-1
TGCGCCAGCAGCTTGTTACCAGGGGGTGATGAAAAACTGTTTTTT
CASSLLPGGDEKLFF
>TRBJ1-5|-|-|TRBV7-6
TGTGCCAGCGGTGCGGGTTATAGCAATCAGCCCCAGCATTTT
CASGAGYSNQPQHF
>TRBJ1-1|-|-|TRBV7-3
TGTGCCAGCAGCTTATATGCGGGGAACACTGAAGCTTTCTTT
CASSLYAGNTEAFF
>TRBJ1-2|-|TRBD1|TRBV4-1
TGCGCCAGCAGCCCCCTAGACAGGGCTATTGGCTACACCTTC
CASSPLDRAIGYTF
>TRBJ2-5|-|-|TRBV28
TGTGCCAGCTGCGAGGTGGGGGGAGAGACCCAGTACTTC
CASCEVGGETQYF
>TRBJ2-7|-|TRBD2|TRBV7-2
TGTGCCAGCAGCTTAGGGGTAGCGGGGGTTTACGAGCAGTACTTC
CASSLGVAGVYEQYF
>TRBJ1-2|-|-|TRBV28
TGTGCCAGCAGTTTAAGCGAACCCAATGGCTACACCTTC
CASSLSEPNGYTF
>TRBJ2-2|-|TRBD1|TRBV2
TGTGCCAGCAGGAGGGGGCCCGGGGACACCGGGGAGCTGTTTTTT
CASRRGPGDTGELFF
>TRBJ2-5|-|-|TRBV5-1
TGCGCCAGCAGCATGACCTGGCCGGGTGAAGAGACCCAGTACTTC
CASSMTWPGEETQYF
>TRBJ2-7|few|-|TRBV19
TGTGCCAGTAGTATTCGGACAGCCCTGGAGCAGTACTTC
CASSIRTALEQYF
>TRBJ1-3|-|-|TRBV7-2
TGTGCCAGCAGCTTTTCGTGGTCTGTGAGCTCTGGAAACACCATATATTTT
CASSFSWSVSSGNTIYF
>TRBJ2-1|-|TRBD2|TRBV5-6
TGTGCCAGCAGCTTGGGCCCTAAACTAGCGGGGGCCCCCAATGAGCAGTTCTTC
CASSLGPKLAGAPNEQFF
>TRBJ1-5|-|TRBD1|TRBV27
TGTGCCAGCAGTCCCGGGACAGGCAATCAGCCCCAGCATTTT
CASSPGTGNQPQHF
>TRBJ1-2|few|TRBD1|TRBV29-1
TGCAGCGTTGAGGGACAGGGGTATGGCTACACCTTC
CSVEGQGYGYTF
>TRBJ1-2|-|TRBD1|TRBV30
TGTGCCTGGACAGGGGGCGCGAAATCAGCCTATGGCTACACCTTC
CAWTGGAKSAYGYTF
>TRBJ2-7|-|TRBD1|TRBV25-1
TGTGCCAGCAGTGGGGACAGATGGGAGCAGTACTTC
CASSGDRWEQYF
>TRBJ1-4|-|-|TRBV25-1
TGTGCCAGCAGTGCCCAAGGCAGGCGGGGTGAAAAACTGTTTTTT
CASSAQGRRGEKLFF
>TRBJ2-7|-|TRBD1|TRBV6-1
TGTGCCAGCAGGACCGACAGGGGAAGCTCCTACGAGCAGTACTTC
CASRTDRGSSYEQYF
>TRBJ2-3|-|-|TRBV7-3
TGTGCCAGCAGCCCTCCGGAGCAAGGCACAGATACGCAGTATTTT
CASSPPEQGTDTQYF
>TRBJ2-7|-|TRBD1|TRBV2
TGTGCCAGCGGACAGGGCTACGAGCAGTACTTC
CASGQGYEQYF
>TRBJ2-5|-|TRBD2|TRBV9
TGTGCCAGCAGCGTAGGACTAGCGTTGAACCAAGAGACCCAGTACTTC
CASSVGLALNQETQYF